The 21 T cell receptor beta chains in this list originate from one sample, sequenced in a study of graft-versus-host responses after intestinal transplantation (dated by TCRdb to the early 2020s). The library came from the immunoSEQ multiplex PCR assay. What TCRdb holds here is the immuneACCESS table cut down to in-frame rearrangements. Part of the clones is not present; checked against another copy, under half of the missing clones reflect an unresolved V gene, and the others are unexplained. This sample comprises around 45,000 clones, about 93% of them detected only once. The top ten clones comprise more than 2% of the sample. The meaning of the sample's time point label: cells obtained before transplantation from donor or recipient. Antigen specificity for these receptors is unknown. Here the sequenced sample was unstimulated CD4+ T cells sorted from spleen or lymph node cells, taken before transplant. These receptors were obtained from a human donor who was the organ donor for an intestinal transplant.

V is TRBV7-2 and J is TRBJ1-5, with a possible D match to TRBD1 (6 bases). The CDR3 runs 17 residues. V was shortened by 5 bases and J by 3 bases, with 20 bases between the two germline ends. The V gene's germline CDR1 is SGHTA and CDR2 FQGNSA. The CDR3 is CASSPTRVTGYNQPQHF. In DNA form, the CDR3 reads TGTGCCAGCAGCCCCACTCGGGTGACAGGTTACAATCAGCCCCAGCATTTT. Looking up the rest from reference TRBV7-2 and TRBJ1-5 gives the full variable domain: GAGVSQSPSNKVTEKGKDVELRCDPISGHTALYWYRQSLGQGLEFLIYFQGNSAPDKSGLPSDRFSAERTGGSVSTLTIQRTQQEDSAVYLCASSPTRVTGYNQPQHFGDGTRLSIL.

V is TRBV4-2 and J is TRBJ2-7; D possibly corresponds to TRBD1 (6 bases). Germline V gives CDR1 LGHNA, CDR2 YNFKEQ. Trimming pared 3 bases from V and 2 bases from J, leaving 14 bases between. This CDR3 region has 15 residues. The CDR3 DNA follows: TGTGCCAGCAGCCAGACTCAGGGGTTTACCTACGAGCAGTACTTC. This codes for CASSQTQGFTYEQYF.

The rearrangement links TRBV5-4 to TRBJ1-2; D is uncertain. Trimming took off 0 bases at V and 0 bases at J, with 6 bases between the two ends. The length of the CDR3 is 14 residues. Per the germline V gene, CDR1 is SGHNT and CDR2 is YYREEE (reference sequence). CDR3 region: CASSLAGSNYGYTF. The DNA for the CDR3 is TGTGCCAGCAGCTTGGCCGGGTCTAACTATGGCTACACCTTC.

For the CDR3, the DNA is TGTGCTAGTTGCGGGGCGAACACTGAAGCTTTCTTT. This sequence encodes CASCGANTEAFF. The J gene is TRBJ1-1, the V gene TRBV12-5, with TRBD1 as a possible D gene (5 bases). Trimming cost V 8 bases and J 1 base, with 8 bases left between them. The CDR3 runs 12 residues. Germline V gene lookup returns CDR1 LGHNT and CDR2 FRNRAP.

A few counts support this clone. This chain links TRBV7-2 with TRBJ2-4; possibly TRBD1 or TRBD2 for D (5 bases each). Per the germline V gene, CDR1 is SGHTA and CDR2 is FQGNSA. This CDR3 is built from 11 residues. V dropped 4 bases and J dropped 7 bases, with 5 bases sitting between them. The CDR3 region is CASSWDNIQYF. The CDR3, as DNA: TGTGCCAGCAGCTGGGACAACATTCAGTACTTC.

V gene TRBV18 combines with J gene TRBJ2-7; the match to TRBD1 covers 9 bases. After removal of 3 bases from V and 4 bases from J, the junction contained 7 bases not matched to a gene. Germline loops: CDR1 KGHSH, CDR2 LQKENI. CDR3 length equals 15 residues. The CDR3 DNA follows: TGTGCCAGCTCACCCCCCGGGACAGGGATTTACGAGCAGTACTTC. Encoded protein: CASSPPGTGIYEQYF.

The rearrangement joins TRBV10-3 to TRBJ1-6; 7 bases are a match to TRBD1. Germline CDR1 reads ENHRY; CDR2 reads SYGVKD. This CDR3 region has 14 residues. With V trimmed by 7 bases and J by 5 bases, 5 bases remained unmatched. The CDR3 here is CAINPGTDNSPLHF. DNA for the CDR3: TGTGCCATCAATCCGGGGACAGATAATTCACCCCTCCACTTT.

V is TRBV11-2 and J is TRBJ2-1; 7 nucleotides line up with TRBD1. The CDR3 runs 16 residues. After removal of 0 bases from V and 6 bases from J, the junction contained 8 bases not matched to a gene. Germline lookup yields CDR1 SGHAT and CDR2 FQNNGV. CDR3 amino acids: CASSLDLGAGGNEQFF. The CDR3 region has the DNA TGTGCCAGCAGCTTAGATCTTGGGGCAGGGGGCAATGAGCAGTTCTTC.

The chain links TRBV2 to TRBJ2-1; 7 positions match TRBD1. The CDR3 is made up of 14 amino acids. V lost 6 bases, J lost 0 bases, and 2 bases stayed unmatched. CDR1 is SNHLY, CDR2 FYNNEI, per germline. The CDR3 here is CASRGQSSYNEQFF. The CDR3 coding sequence is TGTGCCAGCAGGGGACAGAGCTCCTACAATGAGCAGTTCTTC.

This clone appeared once. The chain links TRBV5-6 to TRBJ2-7; perhaps TRBD2 as D (5 bases). V gave up 5 bases and J gave up 2 bases, with 11 bases separating them. Germline CDR1 is SGHDT and CDR2 is YYEEEE. CDR3 length: 13 amino acids. CDR3 sequence (DNA): TGTGCCAGCAGTGAGGGTCCCCCCTACGAGCAGTACTTC. It specifies CASSEGPPYEQYF.

The chain joins TRBV7-2 to TRBJ1-5; no firm D call. Germline V gene data show CDR1 as SGHTA and CDR2 as FQGNSA. The length of the CDR3 is 15 residues. Trimming took 0 bases from V and 0 from J, leaving 6 bases between them. This CDR3 is CASSLAGDSNQPQHF. The CDR3 DNA reads as TGTGCCAGCAGCTTAGCAGGAGATAGCAATCAGCCCCAGCATTTT.

The chain recombines TRBV7-2 with TRBJ2-6, with 9 nucleotides matching TRBD2. The CDR3 runs to 18 residues. Unmatched junction bases numbered 8, after V lost 5 bases and J lost 0 bases. CDR1 and CDR2 from the germline V gene are SGHTA and FQGNSA. The CDR3 region has the DNA TGTGCCAGCAGCATTAGCGGGAGAACCTTCTCTGGGGCCAACGTCCTGACTTTC. This encodes CASSISGRTFSGANVLTF. Looking up the rest from reference TRBV7-2 and TRBJ2-6 gives the full variable domain: GAGVSQSPSNKVTEKGKDVELRCDPISGHTALYWYRQSLGQGLEFLIYFQGNSAPDKSGLPSDRFSAERTGGSVSTLTIQRTQQEDSAVYLCASSISGRTFSGANVLTFGAGSRLTVL.

The V gene is TRBV9, the J gene TRBJ2-5, with D tentatively TRBD2 (5 bases). The CDR3 has 13 amino acids. V was shortened by 0 bases and J by 4 bases, with 7 bases between the two germline ends. Germline-derived CDR1 and CDR2 are SGDLS and YYNGEE. The CDR3 spells CASSVGAGETQYF. Written as DNA, the CDR3 is TGTGCCAGCAGCGTAGGGGCGGGAGAGACCCAGTACTTC.

The J gene is TRBJ2-1, the V gene TRBV7-3; tentatively, D is TRBD1 (5 bases). Germline V gene sequence: CDR1 SGHTA, CDR2 FQGTGA. Trimming left V 3 bases short and J 9 bases short, with 12 bases between. This CDR3 is built from 13 residues. The CDR3 DNA sequence: TGTGCCAGCAGCTTTGACAGCCGGTCTGAGCAGTTCTTC. Its protein product is CASSFDSRSEQFF. The whole variable domain, filled in from reference TRBV7-3 and TRBJ2-1, reads GAGVSQTPSNKVTEKGKYVELRCDPISGHTALYWYRQSLGQGPEFLIYFQGTGAADDSGLPNDRFFAVRPEGSVSTLKIQRTERGDSAVYLCASSFDSRSEQFFGPGTRLTVL.

The V call is TRBV5-6, the J call TRBJ2-3; 11 bases match TRBD2. The germline gives CDR1 SGHDT, CDR2 YYEEEE. With 4 bases clipped from V and 3 bases from J, the junction kept 7 bases outside the gene matches. The CDR3 length is 16 residues. In DNA form, the CDR3 reads TGTGCCAGCAGCCGGACTAGCGGGCGGATAACAGATACGCAGTATTTT. It translates to CASSRTSGRITDTQYF.

This chain joins TRBV5-5 and TRBJ2-7; no clear D. Germline CDR1 reads SGHKS; CDR2 reads YYEKEE (reference sequence). The germline V and J ends were trimmed by 1 base and 0 bases, with 8 bases remaining between them. The CDR3 runs 14 residues. CDR3 nucleotides: TGTGCCAGCAGCTTGTGGCCTTCCTCCTACGAGCAGTACTTC. It translates to CASSLWPSSYEQYF.

The chain uses TRBV7-3 and TRBJ2-3; TRBD1 is a possible D gene (6 bases). From germline, CDR1 is SGHTA and CDR2 FQGTGA. V lost 11 bases and J lost 2, with 11 bases in between. The CDR3 sequence is 12 residues long. The CDR3 reads CACNRVTDTQYF. The CDR3 DNA is TGTGCCTGCAACAGGGTCACAGATACGCAGTATTTT.

V is TRBV4-1 and J is TRBJ1-1; TRBD1 matches 9 bases. Unmatched junction bases numbered 8, after V lost 0 bases and J lost 0 bases. Germline CDR1 is MGHRA and CDR2 is YSYEKL. This CDR3 has 18 residues. CDR3 protein: CASSQDLTGGGMNTEAFF. In DNA, the CDR3 is TGCGCCAGCAGCCAAGATTTGACAGGGGGTGGAATGAACACTGAAGCTTTCTTT.

The rearrangement links TRBV19 to TRBJ2-1; TRBD2 aligns across 10 bases. The CDR3 runs to 15 residues. J gave up 6 bases and V 7 bases, and 9 bases lay outside the gene matches. CDR1 is LNHDA, CDR2 SQIVND, per germline (reference sequence). CDR3 nucleotides: TGTGCCAGTACCGATCTAGCGGGAGCAGCCAATGAGCAGTTCTTC. Residues: CASTDLAGAANEQFF.

The chain couples TRBV7-6 to TRBJ2-7; 10 bases match TRBD1. The CDR3 loop spans 16 amino acids. Germline V gene sequence: CDR1 SGHVS, CDR2 FNYEAQ. With V trimmed by 5 bases and J by 2 bases, 9 bases remained unmatched. This CDR3 reads CASSPQRTGGTYEQYF. CDR3 nucleotides: TGTGCCAGCAGCCCCCAACGGACAGGGGGAACCTACGAGCAGTACTTC.

The rearrangement joins TRBV5-1 to TRBJ1-2, with a tentative D call TRBD1 (5 bases). Trimming shortened V by 4 bases and J by 7 bases, and 17 bases separated the two germline ends. The CDR3 loop spans 14 amino acids. The germline gives CDR1 SGHRS, CDR2 YFSETQ. The CDR3 protein is CASSPQETRGGYTF. DNA for the CDR3: TGCGCCAGCAGCCCACAGGAGACCCGGGGTGGCTACACCTTC.